The 8 T cell receptor beta chains listed next were all sequenced from one sample in a study of T cells expressing NK-cell markers (TCRdb year 2020). Libraries were constructed by 5' RACE. These reads were obtained on an Illumina HiSeq 2000. The reads, reprocessed by TCRdb, yield one row per CDR3 protein sequence and no DNA. The table held for this sample gives 500,000 to 700,000 distinct CDR3 sequences. Clones ranked in the top ten supply 3% to 4.5% of the sample. Material: blood T cells: a sorted CD56 or NKG2C T cell subset, CD4+ or CD8+ T cells, or bulk PBMC T cells (not recorded which). These receptors were obtained from a man aged 18-30 years in good health. Donor details come from another sample of the same person, matched by shared clones.

The genes are TRBV10-3 and TRBJ2-1; TCRdb picks TRBD2, but there is no DNA to check that call. Germline V lookup: CDR1 ENHRY, CDR2 SYGVKD. This CDR3 has 15 amino acids. CDR3 in amino acids: CAIRDRLAGNNEQFF.

The chain employs TRBV10-3 and TRBJ1-1; lacking DNA, the TRBD1 call made by TCRdb goes unchecked. There are 12 residues in the CDR3. The germline V gene encodes CDR1 ENHRY and CDR2 SYGVKD. The CDR3 is CATGQLNTEAFF.

V gene TRBV29-1 combines with J gene TRBJ2-7. Germline V gene lookup returns CDR1 SQVTM and CDR2 ANQGSEA. The CDR3 spans 14 residues. The CDR3 region is CSVLMLAASYEQYF.

This chain links TRBV12-3 or TRBV12-4 with TRBJ1-5; without DNA, the TCRdb call of TRBD1 cannot be checked. This CDR3 region has 13 residues. The CDR3: CASSFGGEQPQHF.

The rearrangement joins TRBV9 to TRBJ2-1. CDR3 length: 14 amino acids. The germline V gene encodes CDR1 SGDLS and CDR2 YYNGEE. CDR3 in amino acids: CASSVVMVGNEQFF.

The rearrangement links TRBV25-1 to TRBJ2-1. The CDR3 length is 13 residues. CDR1 and CDR2 from the germline V gene are MGHDK and SYGVNS. CDR3 region: CASSDRLVGEQFF.

The gene calls are TRBV5-1 and TRBJ2-1; absent DNA, TCRdb's TRBD1 call cannot be checked. The CDR3 sequence is 14 residues long. Germline V gene lookup returns CDR1 SGHRS and CDR2 YFSETQ. The CDR3 sequence: CASSLKQGGFKQFF.

J is TRBJ2-1 and V is TRBV5-1; lacking DNA, the TRBD1 call made by TCRdb goes unchecked. This CDR3 is 13 amino acids long. The V gene's germline CDR1 is SGHRS and CDR2 YFSETQ. CDR3 sequence reads: CASSLAQDRGEFF.